Listed below are T cell receptor beta chains from one sample, sequenced in a study of cytomegalovirus exposure and HLA in healthy donors. Sequencing was performed with immunoSEQ multiplex PCR; in TCRdb, only in-frame clones are kept and a portion is missing. The sample shows about 67,000 clones, around 89% of them seen only once. The sample was PBMCs. All receptors derive from a woman aged 30 to 39 in good health and CMV-seropositive. Each CDR3 is given with its conserved first and last residue. Each record gives: D gene, J gene, V gene, clone size, CDR3 DNA, CDR3 protein. The D gene is left open where the match is weak. Not every row has a clone size; where given, it reads once, few, many or a size class.

>-|TRBJ2-3|TRBV4-2|-
TGTGCCAGCAGCCAAGTCTGGAGTACCACAGATACGCAGTATTTT
CASSQVWSTTDTQYF
>-|TRBJ1-1|TRBV28|-
TGTGCCAGCAGTAGGAGTACGGCTGAAGCTTTCTTT
CASSRSTAEAFF
>TRBD1|TRBJ2-1|TRBV6-6|-
TGTGCCAGCAGTTACTCCGGGACAGCCTACAATGAGCAGTTCTTC
CASSYSGTAYNEQFF
>TRBD1|TRBJ1-2|TRBV27|-
TGTGCCAGCAGTGCGCGGGACAGGACTAACTATGGCTACACCTTC
CASSARDRTNYGYTF
>-|TRBJ2-5|TRBV6-5|-
TGTGCCAGCAGTTACGGGACTGGCAAAGAGACCCAGTACTTC
CASSYGTGKETQYF
>TRBD1|TRBJ1-2|TRBV5-6|-
TGTGCCAGCAGCTACGACAGGGATGGAGGCTACACCTTC
CASSYDRDGGYTF
>TRBD2|TRBJ2-3|TRBV9|-
TGTGCCAGCAGCGTATATGGACTAGCGGGGGATACGCAGTATTTT
CASSVYGLAGDTQYF
>-|TRBJ2-7|TRBV6-5|-
TGTGCCAGCAGTGATCGCCTAGTCGTGTACGAGCAGTACTTC
CASSDRLVVYEQYF
>TRBD1|TRBJ2-7|TRBV4-1|-
TGCGCCAGCAGCCCTCCGGGACAGGAGAGCTCCTACGAGCAGTACTTC
CASSPPGQESSYEQYF
>TRBD1|TRBJ1-3|TRBV19|-
TGTGCCAGTACTCGACAGGGCGGAAACACCATATATTTT
CASTRQGGNTIYF
>-|TRBJ2-3|TRBV9|few
TGTGCCAGCAGCGTAGGCCCAGCGGACACAGATACGCAGTATTTT
CASSVGPADTDTQYF
>TRBD2|TRBJ2-1|TRBV18|-
TGTGCCAGCTCACCGGGACTAGCATCGGCTGAGCAGTTCTTC
CASSPGLASAEQFF
>TRBD2|TRBJ2-2|TRBV30|-
TGTGCCTGGAGTGTAGAACTAGCGGGACACGGGGAGCTGTTTTTT
CAWSVELAGHGELFF
>-|TRBJ2-3|TRBV27|-
TGTGCCAGCAGTACTCGGACTAATTGGCCAGATACGCAGTATTTT
CASSTRTNWPDTQYF
>TRBD1|TRBJ1-6|TRBV6-1|-
TGTGCCAGCAGTGACGGATTAGGACAGGGACTATATAATTCACCCCTCCACTTT
CASSDGLGQGLYNSPLHF
>TRBD2|TRBJ2-3|TRBV7-2|few
TGTGCCAGCAGCCAGGGACTAGCGGCAGATACGCAGTATTTT
CASSQGLAADTQYF
>TRBD1|TRBJ1-3|TRBV5-4|-
TGTGCCAGCAGCTTGGTAGGGGGCAACACCATATATTTT
CASSLVGGNTIYF
>-|TRBJ2-7|TRBV11-2|-
TGTGCCAGCAGCTTCGTGCGGTACTACGAGCAGTACTTC
CASSFVRYYEQYF
>-|TRBJ1-2|TRBV5-1|-
TGCGCCAGCAGCTTCAAGGACAGCTATGGCTACACCTTC
CASSFKDSYGYTF
>-|TRBJ1-2|TRBV9|-
TGTGCCAGCAGCCCCGACTTGGATGGCTACACCTTC
CASSPDLDGYTF
>TRBD1|TRBJ2-7|TRBV7-9|-
TGTGCCAGCAGCCGACGGGACAGGAGCTCCGAGCAGTACTTC
CASSRRDRSSEQYF
>TRBD1|TRBJ2-7|TRBV5-6|-
TGTGCCAGCAGCGGGGGACAGTCCTACGAGCAGTACTTC
CASSGGQSYEQYF
>-|TRBJ2-7|TRBV28|-
TGTGCCAGCAGTCCCCGGACATTTCCTAGAGAGCAGTACTTC
CASSPRTFPREQYF
>-|TRBJ1-2|TRBV30|-
TGTGCCTGGAGTGTACCGCGCCACGGCTACACCTTC
CAWSVPRHGYTF
>TRBD2|TRBJ2-1|TRBV19|-
TGTGCCAGTAGTGTAGCGGGAGGGAGGGAGCAGTTCTTC
CASSVAGGREQFF
>-|TRBJ1-5|TRBV19|-
TGTGCCAGTAGTATAGAGTTAGATCAGCCCCAGCATTTT
CASSIELDQPQHF